The 13 T cell receptor beta chains in this list originate from one sample, sequenced in a study of blood T cell repertoires in COVID-19. Profiled with immunoSEQ multiplex PCR; TCRdb holds only in-frame clones, not every one. The data show about 110,000 clones, around 79% seen once. Sequenced sample: peripheral blood. Source of these receptors: a man between 65 and 79 years old with active or convalescent COVID-19.

As regards this clone: Other DNA variants within this sample encode the same CDR3. The chain couples TRBV3-1 (or the pseudogene TRBV3-2) to TRBJ2-2, with D tentatively TRBD2 (5 bases). This CDR3 is 15 amino acids long. Trimming took 4 bases from V and 1 from J, leaving 10 bases between them. Germline CDR1 reads LGHDT; CDR2 reads YNNKEL (reference sequence). CDR3 in DNA: TGTGCCAGCAGCCCAAGGGCGGGGAACACCGGGGAGCTGTTTTTT. Encoded protein: CASSPRAGNTGELFF.

V is TRBV9 and J is TRBJ2-7; TRBD2 aligns across 8 bases. Germline V gene sequence: CDR1 SGDLS, CDR2 YYNGEE. Trimming took 0 bases from V and 0 from J; bases not matched to a gene: 5. The CDR3 has 16 amino acids. CDR3 in amino acids: CASSVGGGTSSYEQYF. CDR3 nucleotide sequence: TGTGCCAGCAGCGTAGGAGGGGGGACTAGCTCCTACGAGCAGTACTTC.

The V and J genes are TRBV5-6 and TRBJ2-5, with D possibly being TRBD1 (5 bases). V was pared by 4 bases and J by 9 bases, with 16 bases between. CDR1 and CDR2 (germline): SGHDT, YYEEEE. CDR3 length: 13 amino acids. This CDR3 reads CASSPTRARAQYF. The DNA of the CDR3 is TGTGCCAGCAGCCCCACCAGGGCTAGGGCCCAGTACTTC.

This rearrangement joins TRBV19 to TRBJ1-5; possibly TRBD1 for D (5 bases). Trimming cost V 5 bases and J 2 bases, with 10 bases left between them. This CDR3 is built from 14 residues. CDR1 and CDR2 from the germline V gene are LNHDA and SQIVND (reference sequence). Here the CDR3 reads CASSADKGNQPQHF. The CDR3 DNA reads as TGTGCCAGTAGTGCGGACAAGGGCAATCAGCCCCAGCATTTT.

The chain employs TRBV27 and TRBJ2-3; D remains unclear. Germline V gives CDR1 MNHEY, CDR2 SMNVEV (reference sequence). The CDR3 consists of 13 residues. V lost 2 bases, J lost 2 bases, and 5 bases lay in between. The CDR3 region has the DNA TGTGCCAGCAGTTTACAGTTCACAGATACGCAGTATTTT. Translation: CASSLQFTDTQYF.

The chain employs TRBV12-3 or TRBV12-4 and TRBJ2-1; D uncertain. V was shortened by 0 bases and J by 13 bases, with 7 bases between the two germline ends. The CDR3 length is 11 residues. The CDR3 loop is CASSLARGQFF. CDR3 sequence (DNA): TGTGCCAGCAGTTTAGCGAGAGGCCAGTTCTTC.

This clone was seen only once. The rearrangement links TRBV5-1 to TRBJ1-5, with a possible D match to TRBD1 (5 bases). This CDR3 has 15 amino acids. V dropped 2 bases and J dropped 9 bases, with 18 bases sitting between them. Germline V gene lookup returns CDR1 SGHRS and CDR2 YFSETQ. CDR3 amino acids: CASSLQDPGPGPQHF. The DNA for the CDR3 is TGCGCCAGCAGCTTACAGGACCCCGGTCCAGGGCCCCAGCATTTT.

This sequence joins TRBV13 and TRBJ2-7; maybe TRBD2 (6 bases). The V gene lost 3 bases and the J gene lost 1 base, with 10 bases spanning the gap. Germline V gene data show CDR1 as PRHDT and CDR2 as FYEKMQ (reference sequence). There are 14 residues in the CDR3. CDR3 region: CASSFGTSSYEQYF. The CDR3 nucleotides read TGTGCCAGCAGCTTCGGGACTTCATCCTACGAGCAGTACTTC.

The chain couples TRBV28 to TRBJ2-7; D may be TRBD2 (5 bases). Looked up from germline, CDR1 is MDHEN and CDR2 is SYDVKM. The CDR3 length is 13 residues. V gave up 2 bases and J gave up 6 bases, with 11 bases separating them. CDR3 sequence reads: CASSLPRRREQYF. In nucleotides, the CDR3 is TGTGCCAGCAGTTTACCCAGGAGGCGCGAGCAGTACTTC. Drawing the rest from reference TRBV28 and TRBJ2-7, the complete variable domain is DVKVTQSSRYLVKRTGEKVFLECVQDMDHENMFWYRQDPGLGLRLIYFSYDVKMKEKGDIPEGYSVSREKKERFSLILESASTNQTSMYLCASSLPRRREQYFGPGTRLTVT.

The rearrangement links TRBV19 to TRBJ2-3; D may be TRBD2 (6 bases). Germline lookup yields CDR1 LNHDA and CDR2 SQIVND (reference sequence). Trimming shortened V by 5 bases and J by 2 bases, and 14 bases separated the two germline ends. The CDR3 extends over 15 amino acids. CDR3 DNA: TGTGCCAGTAGTCGGACTACCTCTCTCACAGATACGCAGTATTTT. As protein: CASSRTTSLTDTQYF.

The chain couples TRBV5-1 to TRBJ2-2; D is perhaps TRBD1 (5 bases). The CDR3 is 16 amino acids. The germline V and J ends were trimmed by 0 bases and 4 bases, with 13 bases remaining between them. Per the germline V gene, CDR1 is SGHRS and CDR2 is YFSETQ. CDR3 sequence: CASSLVPGRGTGELFF. As DNA, the CDR3 is TGCGCCAGCAGCTTGGTGCCAGGGCGAGGCACCGGGGAGCTGTTTTTT.

A few counts support this clone. V usage is TRBV7-7 and J usage is TRBJ2-1, with 12 bases identical to TRBD2. Germline CDR1 reads SSHAT; CDR2 reads FNYEAQ (reference sequence). V was clipped by 0 bases and J by 9 bases; unmatched bases: 6. The CDR3 totals 16 residues. Here the CDR3 DNA reads TGTGCCAGCAGCTTAGCGACTAGCGGGAGCGGGGGTGAGCAGTTCTTC. Translating gives CASSLATSGSGGEQFF.

The V and J genes are TRBV6-5 and TRBJ2-2, with 8 bases that match TRBD1. J gave up 5 bases and V 8 bases, and 10 bases lay outside the gene matches. From germline, CDR1 is MNHEY and CDR2 SVGAGI. The CDR3 contains 15 residues. CDR3 in amino acids: CASSKGTGGTGELFF. CDR3 DNA: TGTGCCAGCTCCAAAGGAACAGGGGGGACCGGGGAGCTGTTTTTT.